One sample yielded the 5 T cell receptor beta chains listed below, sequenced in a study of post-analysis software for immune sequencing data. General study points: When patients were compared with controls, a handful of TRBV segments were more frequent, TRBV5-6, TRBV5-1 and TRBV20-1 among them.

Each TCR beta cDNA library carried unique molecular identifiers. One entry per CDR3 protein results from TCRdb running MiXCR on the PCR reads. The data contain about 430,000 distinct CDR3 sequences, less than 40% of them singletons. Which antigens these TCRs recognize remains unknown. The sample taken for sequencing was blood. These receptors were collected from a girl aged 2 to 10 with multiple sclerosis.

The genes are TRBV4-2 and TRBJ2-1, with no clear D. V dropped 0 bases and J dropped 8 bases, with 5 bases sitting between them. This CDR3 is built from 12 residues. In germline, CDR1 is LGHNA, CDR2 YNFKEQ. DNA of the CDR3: TGTGCCAGCAGCCAAGATACCGATGAGCAGTTCTTC. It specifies CASSQDTDEQFF.

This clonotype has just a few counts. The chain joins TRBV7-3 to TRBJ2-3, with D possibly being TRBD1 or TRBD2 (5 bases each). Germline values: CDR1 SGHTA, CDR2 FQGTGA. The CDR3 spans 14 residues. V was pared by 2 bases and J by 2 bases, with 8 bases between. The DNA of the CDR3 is TGTGCCAGCAGCTTATTAGGGACCACAGATACGCAGTATTTT. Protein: CASSLLGTTDTQYF.

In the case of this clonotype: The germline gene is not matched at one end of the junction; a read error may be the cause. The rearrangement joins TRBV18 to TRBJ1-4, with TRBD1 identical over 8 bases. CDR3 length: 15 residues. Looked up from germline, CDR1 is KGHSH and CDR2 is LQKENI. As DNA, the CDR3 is TGTGCCGGCTCACCACCGGGACAGGCTAATGAAAAACTGTTTTTT. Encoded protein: CAGSPPGQANEKLFF.

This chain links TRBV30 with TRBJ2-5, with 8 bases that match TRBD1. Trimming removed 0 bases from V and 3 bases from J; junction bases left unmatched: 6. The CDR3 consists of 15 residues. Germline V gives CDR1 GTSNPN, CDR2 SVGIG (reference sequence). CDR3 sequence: CAWSVLGQDEETQYF. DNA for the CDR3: TGTGCCTGGAGTGTACTGGGACAGGATGAAGAGACCCAGTACTTC.

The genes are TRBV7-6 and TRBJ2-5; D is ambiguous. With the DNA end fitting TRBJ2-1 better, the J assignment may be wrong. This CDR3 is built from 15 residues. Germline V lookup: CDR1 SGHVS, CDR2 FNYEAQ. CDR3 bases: TGTGCCAGCAGCTTAAACAGCATTCTCCAAGAGACCCAGTTCTTC. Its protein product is CASSLNSILQETQFF.